This entry lists 32 T cell receptor beta chains sequenced from one sample in a study of Ad26.COV2.S vaccination and SARS-CoV-2 variants. Here immunoSEQ multiplex PCR was the method, and the copy in TCRdb shows in-frame clones only, minus some. Of roughly 380,000 clones listed, more than 75% are singletons. Stated treatment: roughly 18 received Ad26.COV2.S at low or high dose, single or two shots; several received placebo; per-sample allocation not given. The study sampled participants on day 63 after the first vaccine or placebo injection. Here the sequenced sample was peripheral blood, taken in a trial of Ad26.COV2.S vaccine versus placebo. These receptors originate from a person between 18 and 65 years old who received the Ad26.COV2.S COVID-19 vaccine or a placebo.

The V and J genes are TRBV7-3 and TRBJ2-2; D not resolved. The germline gives CDR1 SGHTA, CDR2 FQGTGA. The ends were cut back, 6 bases at V and 1 base at J, with 9 bases in the middle. CDR3 length: 14 residues. The CDR3 spells CASRGPGNTGELFF. The CDR3 DNA is TGTGCCAGCAGGGGTCCGGGGAACACCGGGGAGCTGTTTTTT. The whole variable domain, filled in from reference TRBV7-3 and TRBJ2-2, reads GAGVSQTPSNKVTEKGKYVELRCDPISGHTALYWYRQSLGQGPEFLIYFQGTGAADDSGLPNDRFFAVRPEGSVSTLKIQRTERGDSAVYLCASRGPGNTGELFFGEGSRLTVL.

The rearrangement links TRBV21-1 to TRBJ2-7; TRBD2 is the table's D call, not checked against the DNA. TRBV21-1 is labeled a pseudogene. The CDR3 is made up of 17 amino acids. CDR3 residues: CASSRTSFNLTYYEQYF. CDR3 DNA: TGTGCCAGCAGCAGGACTAGCTTCAACCTTACTTACTACGAGCAGTACTTC.

The chain has TRBV6-5 and TRBJ2-5, with D perhaps TRBD1 (5 bases). Germline CDR1 and CDR2: MNHEY and SVGAGI. V was shortened by 7 bases and J by 5 bases, with 11 bases between the two germline ends. CDR3 size: 12 residues. The chain's CDR3 is CASTRVGETQYF. In DNA, the CDR3 is TGTGCCAGCACCAGGGTCGGGGAGACCCAGTACTTC.

The CDR3 nucleotides are TGTGCCAGCAGCGTAGCATCCTACTATGGCTACACCTTC. Its translation is CASSVASYYGYTF. This sequence joins TRBV9 and TRBJ1-2; no reliable D call. The CDR3 has 13 amino acids. CDR1 and CDR2 (germline): SGDLS, YYNGEE. Between the trimmed V and J ends, which lost 0 bases and 3 bases, there was a span of 6 bases.

This clone was picked up one time. Different DNA sequences within this sample yield the same CDR3. The CDR3 reads CASSLDRGPNTEAFF. CDR3 DNA sequence: TGTGCCAGCAGCTTAGACAGGGGACCGAACACTGAAGCTTTCTTT. The chain employs TRBV7-3 and TRBJ1-1; TRBD1 agrees at 8 bases. V lost 2 bases, J lost 1 base, and 3 bases stayed unmatched. This CDR3 has 15 residues. CDR1 and CDR2 from the germline V gene are SGHTA and FQGTGA. The variable domain in full, completed from reference TRBV7-3 and TRBJ1-1, reads GAGVSQTPSNKVTEKGKYVELRCDPISGHTALYWYRQSLGQGPEFLIYFQGTGAADDSGLPNDRFFAVRPEGSVSTLKIQRTERGDSAVYLCASSLDRGPNTEAFFGQGTRLTVV.

The chain uses TRBV2 and TRBJ1-5, with D uncertain. The CDR3 has 14 amino acids. Trimming shortened V by 7 bases and J by 1 base, and 11 bases separated the two germline ends. Germline assignment: CDR1 SNHLY and CDR2 FYNNEI. CDR3 sequence: CASTPSSSNQPQHF. The CDR3 DNA reads as TGTGCCAGCACCCCTTCTTCAAGCAATCAGCCCCAGCATTTT.

The chain links TRBV7-3 to TRBJ2-3; D is unresolved. The CDR3 runs to 15 residues. V lost 2 bases and J 1 base, leaving 10 bases between the germline ends. Germline loops: CDR1 SGHTA, CDR2 FQGTGA. The CDR3 reads CASSLSGMGTDTQYF. The CDR3 nucleotides are TGTGCCAGCAGCTTATCGGGTATGGGCACAGATACGCAGTATTTT.

V usage is TRBV4-2 and J usage is TRBJ1-1; D is possibly TRBD1 (5 bases). The V end lost 1 base, the J end lost 3 bases, and 18 bases lay between the germline ends. The CDR3 length is 17 residues. Germline CDR1 LGHNA, CDR2 YNFKEQ. CDR3 residues: CASSQGQGYELHTEAFF. The CDR3 DNA sequence: TGTGCCAGCAGCCAAGGGCAGGGCTACGAGCTCCACACTGAAGCTTTCTTT.

This rearrangement joins TRBV4-3 to TRBJ2-1; maybe TRBD2 (6 bases). Between the trimmed V and J ends, which lost 1 base and 1 base, there was a span of 14 bases. The CDR3 sequence is 17 residues long. The germline CDR1 and CDR2 sequences are LGHNA and YSLEER. DNA of the CDR3: TGCGCCAGCAGCCAAGTACGGGGGAGAGGTTCCTACAATGAGCAGTTCTTC. Its translation is CASSQVRGRGSYNEQFF.

The chain carries TRBV9 and TRBJ2-2; D gene ambiguous. The V gene lost 2 bases and the J gene lost 5 bases, with 13 bases spanning the gap. Germline V CDR1 and CDR2: SGDLS, YYNGEE. The CDR3 has 15 amino acids. The CDR3 here is CASSVGAPRTGELFF. Here the CDR3 DNA reads TGTGCCAGCAGCGTCGGCGCTCCGAGGACCGGGGAGCTGTTTTTT. The full variable domain, completed using reference TRBV9 and TRBJ2-2, is DSGVTQTPKHLITATGQRVTLRCSPRSGDLSVYWYQQSLDQGLQFLIQYYNGEERAKGNILERFSAQQFPDLHSELNLSSLELGDSALYFCASSVGAPRTGELFFGEGSRLTVL.

The chain carries TRBV5-1 and TRBJ1-4; the D gene is possibly TRBD1 (5 bases). This CDR3 is built from 15 residues. With 4 bases removed from V and 3 bases from J, the gap between germline ends came to 13 bases. Germline V CDR1 and CDR2: SGHRS, YFSETQ. The CDR3 region has the DNA TGCGCCAGCAGCCCTCATGGGGACTCTAATGAAAAACTGTTTTTT. Protein sequence: CASSPHGDSNEKLFF.

This chain's CDR3 is CASTSREGAEAFF. CDR3 DNA: TGTGCCAGCACCTCCCGGGAGGGTGCTGAAGCTTTCTTT. This chain uses TRBV6-5 with TRBJ1-1; the D is unclear. Germline V gene lookup returns CDR1 MNHEY and CDR2 SVGAGI. The CDR3 contains 13 residues. The V end was cut by 7 bases, the J end by 6 bases, with 15 bases between.

V usage is TRBV7-3 and J usage is TRBJ1-3, with unresolved D. V gave up 2 bases and J gave up 0 bases, with 8 bases separating them. Per the germline V gene, CDR1 is SGHTA and CDR2 is FQGTGA. There are 15 residues in the CDR3. CDR3 loop: CASSLEGSSGNTIYF. As DNA, the CDR3 is TGTGCCAGCAGCTTAGAGGGCAGCTCTGGAAACACCATATATTTT. The full variable domain, rest sourced from reference TRBV7-3 and TRBJ1-3, is GAGVSQTPSNKVTEKGKYVELRCDPISGHTALYWYRQSLGQGPEFLIYFQGTGAADDSGLPNDRFFAVRPEGSVSTLKIQRTERGDSAVYLCASSLEGSSGNTIYFGEGSWLTVV.

This clone occurred a few times. J is TRBJ1-6 and V is TRBV30; D perhaps matches TRBD1 (6 bases). CDR1 GTSNPN and CDR2 SVGIG come from the germline V gene (reference sequence). V was pared by 5 bases and J by 6 bases, with 11 bases between. The CDR3 consists of 13 residues. The CDR3: CAWHRVLNSPLHF. The CDR3 DNA reads TGTGCCTGGCACAGGGTACTTAATTCACCCCTCCACTTT.

This chain connects TRBV27 to TRBJ1-4; D call uncertain. CDR3 size: 13 residues. Germline values: CDR1 MNHEY, CDR2 SMNVEV (reference sequence). The germline V and J ends were trimmed by 3 bases and 2 bases, with 4 bases remaining between them. The DNA for the CDR3 is TGTGCCAGCAGTTTGAGGACTAATGAAAAACTGTTTTTT. Translation gives CASSLRTNEKLFF.

The rearrangement uses TRBV3-1 (or the pseudogene TRBV3-2) and TRBJ2-2; maybe TRBD2 (7 bases). This CDR3 has 16 residues. Germline CDR1 reads LGHDT; CDR2 reads YNNKEL (reference sequence). V dropped 4 bases and J dropped 2 bases, with 14 bases sitting between them. In nucleotides, the CDR3 is TGTGCCAGCAGCCCCTGGACGGGGGGCAACACCGGGGAGCTGTTTTTT. This gives the protein CASSPWTGGNTGELFF.

The chain links TRBV19 to TRBJ1-1; D remains ambiguous. CDR3 length equals 15 residues. The V gene's germline CDR1 is LNHDA and CDR2 SQIVND (reference sequence). V lost 7 bases and J 1 base, leaving 16 bases between the germline ends. The CDR3 spells CASTFSALGNTEAFF. DNA for the CDR3: TGTGCCAGTACCTTCTCAGCCCTGGGGAACACTGAAGCTTTCTTT.

This chain connects TRBV5-6 to TRBJ2-7; TRBD1 matches at 7 bases. Germline lookup yields CDR1 SGHDT and CDR2 YYEEEE. The V segment lost 3 bases and the J segment 4 bases; nucleotides outside the gene matches: 10. This CDR3 is 15 amino acids long. Here the CDR3 reads CASSSTGSFRYEQYF. CDR3 nucleotides: TGTGCCAGCAGCTCGACAGGGTCCTTTCGGTACGAGCAGTACTTC. The whole variable domain, filled in from reference TRBV5-6 and TRBJ2-7, reads DAGVTQSPTHLIKTRGQQVTLRCSPKSGHDTVSWYQQALGQGPQFIFQYYEEEERQRGNFPDRFSGHQFPNYSSELNVNALLLGDSALYLCASSSTGSFRYEQYFGPGTRLTVT.

About this clone itself: The junction does not match germline at one end; this may be a read error. The CDR3 region is CASSLGLGNEAFF. The CDR3 region has the DNA TGTGCTAGCAGCTTAGGGCTGGGAAATGAAGCTTTCTTT. The rearrangement joins TRBV7-7 to TRBJ1-1; D gene ambiguous. Germline V CDR1 and CDR2: SSHAT, FNYEAQ (reference sequence). The CDR3 is 13 residues long.

The chain joins TRBV28 to TRBJ2-7; 10 positions match TRBD1. The V and J ends lost 6 bases and 9 bases, in that order; junction bases with no gene match: 11. CDR1 and CDR2 from the germline V gene are MDHEN and SYDVKM. The CDR3 totals 14 residues. CDR3 sequence: CASSRGDRGSRQYF. The CDR3 DNA reads as TGTGCCAGCAGCCGCGGGGACAGGGGTAGTAGGCAGTACTTC. The whole variable domain, remainder taken from reference TRBV28 and TRBJ2-7, is DVKVTQSSRYLVKRTGEKVFLECVQDMDHENMFWYRQDPGLGLRLIYFSYDVKMKEKGDIPEGYSVSREKKERFSLILESASTNQTSMYLCASSRGDRGSRQYFGPGTRLTVT.

The chain uses TRBV7-9 and TRBJ1-1; 8 positions agree with TRBD1. Germline CDR1 reads SEHNR; CDR2 reads FQNEAQ (reference sequence). This CDR3 comprises 13 residues. J lost 4 bases, V lost 4 bases, and 2 bases had no gene match. CDR3 region: CASSYTGGTEAFF. In nucleotides, the CDR3 is TGTGCCAGCAGCTACACAGGGGGCACTGAAGCTTTCTTT.

J is TRBJ1-6 and V is TRBV9; D not certain. Trimming left V 4 bases short and J 7 bases short, with 15 bases between. The CDR3 is 15 residues long. The germline CDR1 and CDR2 sequences are SGDLS and YYNGEE. The CDR3 DNA reads as TGTGCCAGCAGCTCCCTGGACCGGGAAAATTCACCCCTCCACTTT. This translates into CASSSLDRENSPLHF.

The CDR3 bases are TGCGCCAGCAGCGCAGGGGGGGGGAACACTGAAGCTTTCTTT. This translates into CASSAGGGNTEAFF. This chain joins TRBV4-1 and TRBJ1-1, with TRBD1 matching over 7 bases. CDR1 and CDR2 from the germline V gene are MGHRA and YSYEKL. J lost 1 base, V lost 5 bases, and 4 bases had no gene match. This CDR3 comprises 14 residues.

This chain joins TRBV11-1 and TRBJ2-3, with TRBD2 matching 8 bases. Losses at the gene ends were 2 bases for V and 6 bases for J; bases not matched to a gene: 4. The CDR3 is 14 residues long. The germline V gene has CDR1 SGHAT and CDR2 FQDESV (reference sequence). The CDR3 is CASSLLAGGDTQYF. For the CDR3, the DNA is TGTGCCAGCAGCTTACTAGCGGGCGGGGATACGCAGTATTTT.

CDR3 nucleotides: TGCAGTGCTAGTCCCGGGGGAGGGAACGAGCAGTACTTC. It specifies CSASPGGGNEQYF. The chain joins TRBV20-1 to TRBJ2-7, with TRBD2 matching 7 bases. The CDR3 has 13 amino acids. The germline CDR1 and CDR2 sequences are DFQATT and SNEGSKA (reference sequence). Trimming took 3 bases from V and 5 from J; bases not matched to a gene: 7.

V usage is TRBV15 and J usage is TRBJ2-5; possible D gene TRBD1, 6 bases. CDR3 length: 16 residues. Looked up from germline, CDR1 is LNHNV and CDR2 is YYDKDF (reference sequence). The V end lost 1 base, the J end lost 7 bases, and 19 bases lay between the germline ends. CDR3 protein: CATSRGRDTSVPTQYF. The CDR3 DNA is TGTGCCACCAGCAGAGGCCGGGACACTTCAGTTCCGACCCAGTACTTC. The full variable domain, with the rest looked up from reference TRBV15 and TRBJ2-5, is DAMVIQNPRYQVTQFGKPVTLSCSQTLNHNVMYWYQQKSSQAPKLLFHYYDKDFNNEADTPDNFQSRRPNTSFCFLDIRSPGLGDTAMYLCATSRGRDTSVPTQYFGPGTRLLVL.

The chain combines TRBV12-3 or TRBV12-4 with TRBJ1-1; unclear D gene. Trimming removed 1 base from V and 6 bases from J, with 3 bases in between. The CDR3 totals 11 residues. The CDR3 DNA follows: TGTGCCAGCAGTTTAGGGGCTGAAGCTTTCTTT. This encodes CASSLGAEAFF.

The chain carries TRBV7-9 and TRBJ1-4; D is unresolved. The germline V gene encodes CDR1 SEHNR and CDR2 FQNEAQ (reference sequence). V was trimmed by 5 bases and J by 5 bases, leaving 15 bases between them. The CDR3 consists of 15 residues. The CDR3 here is CASSLEQLQNEKLFF. DNA for the CDR3: TGTGCCAGCAGCCTAGAACAGCTCCAAAATGAAAAACTGTTTTTT.

This rearrangement joins TRBV29-1 to TRBJ1-2; D remains unclear. There are 12 residues in the CDR3. Germline CDR1 is SQVTM and CDR2 is ANQGSEA. The V end was cut by 4 bases, the J end by 5 bases, with 11 bases between. The CDR3 DNA reads as TGCAGCGTTGGGGAAGGGAGGTATGGCTACACCTTC. As protein: CSVGEGRYGYTF.

The rearrangement links TRBV28 to TRBJ1-4; tentative D call: TRBD1 (6 bases). Germline-derived CDR1 and CDR2 are MDHEN and SYDVKM. This CDR3 has 16 residues. With 3 bases removed from V and 0 bases from J, the gap between germline ends came to 11 bases. CDR3 bases: TGTGCCAGCAGTTTGGCGACAGGAGCAACTAATGAAAAACTGTTTTTT. Residues: CASSLATGATNEKLFF.

The rearrangement uses TRBV14 and TRBJ2-7; no reliable D call. V was shortened by 0 bases and J by 3 bases, with 9 bases between the two germline ends. Germline V gives CDR1 SGHDN, CDR2 FVKESK. The CDR3 loop spans 14 amino acids. Here the CDR3 reads CASSQENRYYEQYF. CDR3 DNA sequence: TGTGCCAGCAGCCAAGAAAACAGATACTACGAGCAGTACTTC.

The chain carries TRBV11-1 and TRBJ1-6; D gene uncertain. V was pared by 2 bases and J by 0 bases, with 8 bases between. The CDR3 length is 16 residues. Germline assignment: CDR1 SGHAT and CDR2 FQDESV (reference sequence). The DNA for the CDR3 is TGTGCCAGCAGCTTAAGTGGGAGCTCCTATAATTCACCCCTCCACTTT. Translated: CASSLSGSSYNSPLHF. The full variable domain, in which reference TRBV11-1 and TRBJ1-6 provide the parts outside the CDR3, is EAEVAQSPRYKITEKSQAVAFWCDPISGHATLYWYRQILGQGPELLVQFQDESVVDDSQLPKDRFSAERLKGVDSTLKIQPAELGDSAMYLCASSLSGSSYNSPLHFGNGTRLTVT.